Below are 12 T cell receptor beta chains sequenced from a single sample in a study of quantifying T cell responses using KT2 cells. At the level of the study: cDNA was made from DNase-treated RNA using alpha and beta constant primers.

An oligo carrying a UMI was ligated to the cDNA 3' end. First-round PCR used around 4 cycles and beta primers RC1.1 and RC1.2 covering TRBC1 and TRBC2. TCRdb called the UMI-ligation and nested PCR reads again in MiXCR, with one record for every CDR3 protein. The sample holds 25,000 to 35,000 distinct CDR3 sequences; about a tenth are singletons and the top ten take more than 9.5%. Source material: PBMCs spiked with cells of the T cell clone KT2. These receptor sequences come from a human donor.

Many counts were recorded for this clonotype. This chain links TRBV4-3 with TRBJ2-3; perhaps TRBD2 as D (6 bases). With 1 base removed from V and 0 bases from J, the gap between germline ends came to 11 bases. The CDR3 consists of 16 residues. Per germline, CDR1 LGHNA and CDR2 YSLEER. The CDR3 is CASSQALADSTDTQYF. CDR3 nucleotides: TGCGCCAGCAGCCAAGCACTAGCTGACAGCACAGATACGCAGTATTTT.

This clonotype was detected a few times. CDR3: CASSPFGGAYEQYF. CDR3 nucleotides: TGCGCCAGCAGCCCATTCGGAGGGGCCTACGAGCAGTACTTC. The chain is built from TRBV5-1 and TRBJ2-7, with D possibly being TRBD2 (6 bases). Germline CDR1 is SGHRS and CDR2 is YFSETQ. This CDR3 has 14 residues. V was trimmed by 4 bases and J by 2 bases, leaving 13 bases between them.

This clonotype was detected ten times or more. V gene TRBV12-3 or TRBV12-4 combines with J gene TRBJ1-5, with D unresolved. The CDR3 has 15 residues. Trimming left V 6 bases short and J 3 bases short, with 15 bases between. CDR3 nucleotide sequence: TGTGCCAGCAGCCCAACCGACGGGGTCAATCAGCCCCAGCATTTT. Protein product: CASSPTDGVNQPQHF.

This clonotype was picked up a small number of times. This chain joins TRBV6-4 and TRBJ2-3; tentative D call: TRBD2 (6 bases). Germline assignment: CDR1 MRHNA and CDR2 SNTAGT. Trimming removed 4 bases at V and 3 bases at J, with 11 bases between. The CDR3 totals 14 residues. As DNA, the CDR3 is TGTGCCAGCAGTGGAGGCGGGGAAACAGATACGCAGTATTTT. Translated, it gives CASSGGGETDTQYF.

The V call is TRBV20-1, the J call TRBJ2-3, with 10 nucleotides matching TRBD1. Germline CDR1 DFQATT, CDR2 SNEGSKA (reference sequence). This CDR3 contains 15 residues. Trimming at V came to 6 bases and at J to 2 bases, leaving 8 bases not matched to a gene. The CDR3 coding sequence is TGCAGTGCCACCCCCGGGACAGGGGCCACAGATACGCAGTATTTT. The encoded protein is CSATPGTGATDTQYF.

This clonotype was found a few times. V usage is TRBV14 and J usage is TRBJ1-2; 12 nucleotides match TRBD1. The trim removed 3 bases at V and 4 bases at J, leaving 12 bases unmatched. The CDR3 covers 18 residues. Germline CDR1 reads SGHDN; CDR2 reads FVKESK. The chain's CDR3 is CASSHLGDRGLNFYGYTF. The CDR3 coding sequence is TGTGCCAGCAGCCACCTGGGGGACAGGGGGCTGAATTTCTATGGCTACACCTTC. The whole variable domain, remainder taken from reference TRBV14 and TRBJ1-2, is EAGVTQFPSHSVIEKGQTVTLRCDPISGHDNLYWYRRVMGKEIKFLLHFVKESKQDESGMPNNRFLAERTGGTYSTLKVQPAELEDSGVYFCASSHLGDRGLNFYGYTFGSGTRLTVV.

This clonotype came up a few times. The chain employs TRBV9 and TRBJ1-4; 9 bases align to TRBD1. This CDR3 is 13 amino acids long. Unmatched junction bases numbered 4, after V lost 5 bases and J lost 8 bases. Germline CDR1 SGDLS, CDR2 YYNGEE. In DNA, the CDR3 is TGTGCCAGCAGAAGTGACAGGGGGGAAAAACTGTTTTTT. Protein sequence: CASRSDRGEKLFF.

This clonotype was observed a few times. This chain joins TRBV10-3 and TRBJ2-1, with TRBD2 identical over 8 bases. The CDR3 loop spans 11 amino acids. Germline V gene data show CDR1 as ENHRY and CDR2 as SYGVKD. The CDR3 region is CASGGGNEQFF. The CDR3 DNA is TGTGCATCCGGCGGGGGGAATGAGCAGTTCTTC.

This clonotype came up a few times. The CDR3 spells CSARVPGLAGWGTGELFF. The CDR3 DNA sequence: TGCAGTGCTAGAGTCCCAGGACTAGCGGGGTGGGGCACCGGGGAGCTGTTTTTT. V and J are TRBV20-1 and TRBJ2-2; 12 bases are a match to TRBD2. V shed 1 base and J 4 bases; nucleotides not matched to a gene: 10. The CDR3 length is 18 residues. Germline CDR1 reads DFQATT; CDR2 reads SNEGSKA (reference sequence).

The chain's CDR3 is CASSQETRAETQYF. Written as DNA, the CDR3 is TGTGCCAGCAGCCAAGAAACAAGGGCGGAGACCCAGTACTTC. The genes are TRBV3-1 and TRBJ2-5, with unresolved D. The CDR3 is 14 residues long. V lost 0 bases and J lost 5, with 10 bases in between. Germline assignment: CDR1 LGHDT and CDR2 YNNKEL (reference sequence).

This clonotype was recorded many times. In DNA form, the CDR3 reads TGTGCCAGTATAGACAGGGGGCAGGACATTCAGTACTTC. Its protein product is CASIDRGQDIQYF. The chain joins TRBV19 to TRBJ2-4; 10 bases are shared with TRBD1. The CDR3 length is 13 residues. Trimming removed 7 bases from V and 8 bases from J; junction bases left unmatched: 5. Germline CDR1 LNHDA, CDR2 SQIVND (reference sequence).

The V and J genes are TRBV9 and TRBJ2-1; 11 nucleotides line up with TRBD2. V was pared by 3 bases and J by 10 bases, with 3 bases of the junction left unmatched. CDR3 size: 13 residues. Germline CDR1 reads SGDLS; CDR2 reads YYNGEE. The CDR3 region is CASSAGLAVEQFF. The DNA of the CDR3 is TGTGCCAGCAGCGCGGGACTAGCGGTCGAGCAGTTCTTC.